This record looks at one T cell receptor (beta chain) sequence and its context. Germline lookup yields CDR1 SGHRS and CDR2 YFSETQ. This CDR3 is built from 14 residues. This sample is drawn from a study of T cells expressing NK-cell markers. TCRdb re-called the 5' RACE reads; every CDR3 protein appears as one record, without DNA. This listing includes 200,000 to 300,000 distinct CDR3 sequences. This TCR derives from a man between 18 and 35 years old in good health. Sequenced material: blood T cells: a sorted CD56 or NKG2C T cell subset, CD4+ or CD8+ T cells, or bulk PBMC T cells (not recorded which). The chain uses TRBV5-1 and TRBJ2-1; the TCRdb D gene call, TRBD1, has no DNA to confirm it. The CDR3 spells CASSFMAGETEQFF.